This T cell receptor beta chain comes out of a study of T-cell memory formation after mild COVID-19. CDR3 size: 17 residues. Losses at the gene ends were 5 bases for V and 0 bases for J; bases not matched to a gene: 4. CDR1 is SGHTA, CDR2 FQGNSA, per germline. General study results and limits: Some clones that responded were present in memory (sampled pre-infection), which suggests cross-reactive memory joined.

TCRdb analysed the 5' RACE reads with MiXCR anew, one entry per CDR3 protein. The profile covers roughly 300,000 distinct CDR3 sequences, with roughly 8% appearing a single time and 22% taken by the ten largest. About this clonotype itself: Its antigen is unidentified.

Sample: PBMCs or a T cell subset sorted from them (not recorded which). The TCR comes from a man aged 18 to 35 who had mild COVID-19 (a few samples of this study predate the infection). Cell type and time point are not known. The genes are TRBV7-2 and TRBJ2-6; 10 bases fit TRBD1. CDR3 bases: TGTGCCAGCAGCGACAGGGGGCGAACCTCTGGGGCCAACGTCCTGACTTTC. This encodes CASSDRGRTSGANVLTF.